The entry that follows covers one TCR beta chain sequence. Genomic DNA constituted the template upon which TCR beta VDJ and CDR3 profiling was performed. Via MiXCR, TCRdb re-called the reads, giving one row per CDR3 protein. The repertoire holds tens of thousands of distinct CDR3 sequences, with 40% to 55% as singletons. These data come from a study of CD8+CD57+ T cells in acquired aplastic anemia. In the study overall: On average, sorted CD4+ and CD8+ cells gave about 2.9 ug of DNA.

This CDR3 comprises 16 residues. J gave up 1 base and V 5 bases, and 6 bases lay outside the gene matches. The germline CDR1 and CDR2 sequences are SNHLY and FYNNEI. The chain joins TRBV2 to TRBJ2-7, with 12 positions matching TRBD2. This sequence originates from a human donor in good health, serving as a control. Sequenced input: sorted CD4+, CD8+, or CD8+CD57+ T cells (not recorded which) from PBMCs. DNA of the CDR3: TGTGCCAGCAGTAGACTAGCGGGGGACCTTTCCTACGAGCAGTACTTC. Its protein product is CASSRLAGDLSYEQYF. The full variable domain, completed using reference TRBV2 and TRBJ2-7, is EPEVTQTPSHQVTQMGQEVILRCVPISNHLYFYWYRQILGQKVEFLVSFYNNEISEKSEIFDDQFSVERPDGSNFTLKIRSTKLEDSAMYFCASSRLAGDLSYEQYFGPGTRLTVT.